A single sample is the source of the 29 T cell receptor beta chains below, sequenced in a study of radiotherapy plus CTLA-4 blockade in lung cancer. This table comes from immunoSEQ multiplex PCR, and its TCRdb copy is limited to in-frame clones, with some not included. The table has fewer than 85,000 clones, around 84% seen once. The sample in question was peripheral blood, obtained from a patient treated with radiotherapy plus ipilimumab. The source of these receptors is a human donor with non-small cell lung cancer who had stable disease on radiotherapy plus ipilimumab.

This clone was counted a single time. This sequence joins TRBV27 and TRBJ1-6; possibly TRBD1 for D (6 bases). The CDR3 covers 18 residues. Trimming removed 8 bases at V and 4 bases at J, with 24 bases between. Germline V gene data show CDR1 as MNHEY and CDR2 as SMNVEV (reference sequence). In DNA form, the CDR3 reads TGTGCCAGCTCCACGGCCCTACAGGGCCTATTTTATAATTCACCCCTCCACTTT. Its protein is CASSTALQGLFYNSPLHF.

The CDR3 DNA follows: TGTGCCAGCAGCTTAGTTTCAGGGGACCAGCCCCAGCATTTT. Protein sequence: CASSLVSGDQPQHF. The chain has TRBV7-7 and TRBJ1-5, with D perhaps matching TRBD1 (6 bases). Between the trimmed V and J ends, which lost 1 base and 7 bases, there was a span of 11 bases. The length of the CDR3 is 14 residues. The germline CDR1 and CDR2 sequences are SSHAT and FNYEAQ (reference sequence). Supplemented by reference TRBV7-7 and TRBJ1-5, the full variable domain reads GAGVSQSPRYKVTKRGQDVTLRCDPISSHATLYWYQQALGQGPEFLTYFNYEAQPDKSGLPSDRFSAERPEGSISTLTIQRTEQRDSAMYRCASSLVSGDQPQHFGDGTRLSIL.

Only one count was recorded for this clone. The chain carries TRBV27 and TRBJ1-1; 9 bases are shared with TRBD1. Trimming at V came to 6 bases and at J to 0 bases, leaving 2 bases not matched to a gene. The CDR3 has 14 amino acids. The V gene's germline CDR1 is MNHEY and CDR2 SMNVEV (reference sequence). In nucleotides, the CDR3 is TGTGCCAGCAGGGGACAGGGCCTGAACACTGAAGCTTTCTTT. It encodes CASRGQGLNTEAFF.

V usage is TRBV18 and J usage is TRBJ2-7; 10 nucleotides align to TRBD1. The CDR3 is made up of 14 amino acids. Germline V gene lookup returns CDR1 KGHSH and CDR2 LQKENI. Unmatched junction bases numbered 3, after V lost 4 bases and J lost 3 bases. Here the CDR3 reads CASSRGTGDYEQYF. DNA of the CDR3: TGTGCCAGCTCACGGGGGACAGGGGACTACGAGCAGTACTTC.

The genes are TRBV7-9 and TRBJ2-3; tentatively, D is TRBD2 (6 bases). The CDR3 covers 18 residues. The V gene's germline CDR1 is SEHNR and CDR2 FQNEAQ (reference sequence). Deletions cut 5 bases from V and 0 bases from J, with 21 bases between. In DNA form, the CDR3 reads TGTGCCAGCAGCCGATTAAGAGCGAATAGCGGTAGCACAGATACGCAGTATTTT. Translation gives CASSRLRANSGSTDTQYF.

The chain is built from TRBV2 and TRBJ1-4, with D possibly being TRBD1 (5 bases). There are 15 residues in the CDR3. Trimming left V 6 bases short and J 8 bases short, with 19 bases between. Germline assignment: CDR1 SNHLY and CDR2 FYNNEI. This CDR3 reads CASSETTVTVEKLFF. CDR3 DNA sequence: TGTGCCAGCAGCGAAACGACAGTAACTGTGGAAAAACTGTTTTTT. Combining the CDR3 with reference TRBV2 and TRBJ1-4 gives the whole variable domain EPEVTQTPSHQVTQMGQEVILRCVPISNHLYFYWYRQILGQKVEFLVSFYNNEISEKSEIFDDQFSVERPDGSNFTLKIRSTKLEDSAMYFCASSETTVTVEKLFFGSGTQLSVL.

The genes are TRBV19 and TRBJ2-7, with 7 bases matching TRBD1. With V trimmed by 3 bases and J by 2 bases, 10 bases remained unmatched. The CDR3 covers 16 residues. Germline CDR1 reads LNHDA; CDR2 reads SQIVND (reference sequence). The CDR3 region has the DNA TGTGCCAGTAGTATCTCGCTCCGGACAGGACCCTACGAGCAGTACTTC. Translation gives CASSISLRTGPYEQYF.

The CDR3 DNA reads as TGCAGCGTTGAATCTCGGGCAGATACGCAGTATTTT. It yields the protein CSVESRADTQYF. The chain combines TRBV29-1 with TRBJ2-3; no definite D call. V was cut by 2 bases and J by 4 bases, with 7 bases left in between. Germline CDR1 reads SQVTM; CDR2 reads ANQGSEA. This CDR3 contains 12 residues.

V and J are TRBV28 and TRBJ2-2; D could derive from TRBD1 or TRBD2 (6 bases each). This CDR3 is built from 16 residues. The ends were cut back, 2 bases at V and 3 bases at J, with 13 bases in the middle. Germline V lookup: CDR1 MDHEN, CDR2 SYDVKM. DNA for the CDR3: TGTGCCAGCAGTTTACTCGGGGGCGCCCACACCGGGGAGCTGTTTTTT. It yields the protein CASSLLGGAHTGELFF.

This clone showed up just a few times. V and J are TRBV30 and TRBJ1-5; D is perhaps TRBD1 (5 bases). Germline values: CDR1 GTSNPN, CDR2 SVGIG (reference sequence). V lost 0 bases and J lost 6, with 12 bases in between. This CDR3 is built from 14 residues. Here the CDR3 DNA reads TGTGCCTGGAGTGTACTGTCAGGGACTCAGCCCCAGCATTTT. Translated, it gives CAWSVLSGTQPQHF.

The chain joins TRBV28 to TRBJ2-1; 12 bases are a match to TRBD2. With V trimmed by 5 bases and J by 0 bases, 2 bases remained unmatched. CDR3 length: 16 amino acids. Germline CDR1 MDHEN, CDR2 SYDVKM. The chain's CDR3 is CASSPTSGSSYNEQFF. CDR3 bases: TGTGCCAGCAGTCCGACTAGCGGGAGCTCCTACAATGAGCAGTTCTTC.

V usage is TRBV2 and J usage is TRBJ2-3, with 12 bases matching TRBD2. V lost 7 bases to trimming and J lost 0 bases; unmatched junction nucleotides: 5. The CDR3 loop spans 16 amino acids. The germline gives CDR1 SNHLY, CDR2 FYNNEI. The CDR3 loop reads CASNRLAGASTDTQYF. The CDR3 nucleotides read TGTGCCAGCAATAGACTAGCGGGAGCTAGCACAGATACGCAGTATTTT.

CDR3 amino acids: CASSDTRQGVREQYF. DNA for the CDR3: TGTGCCAGCAGTGACACACGACAGGGTGTTCGCGAGCAGTACTTC. The chain links TRBV25-1 to TRBJ2-7; TRBD1 matches 7 bases. J gave up 6 bases and V 3 bases, and 11 bases lay outside the gene matches. The CDR3 spans 15 residues. Per the germline V gene, CDR1 is MGHDK and CDR2 is SYGVNS.

The chain uses TRBV18 and TRBJ1-4, with D uncertain. CDR1 and CDR2 from the germline V gene are KGHSH and LQKENI. The CDR3 spans 15 residues. With 2 bases removed from V and 4 bases from J, the gap between germline ends came to 11 bases. The chain's CDR3 is CASSPGGRSNEKLFF. CDR3 bases: TGTGCCAGCTCACCAGGCGGGAGGAGTAATGAAAAACTGTTTTTT. Variable domain in full (rest from reference TRBV18 and TRBJ1-4): NAGVMQNPRHLVRRRGQEARLRCSPMKGHSHVYWYRQLPEEGLKFMVYLQKENIIDESGMPKERFSAEFPKEGPSILRIQQVVRGDSAAYFCASSPGGRSNEKLFFGSGTQLSVL.

This chain joins TRBV6-5 and TRBJ2-5; the D is unclear. V dropped 5 bases and J dropped 1 base, with 8 bases sitting between them. Germline lookup yields CDR1 MNHEY and CDR2 SVGAGI. This CDR3 has 13 residues. CDR3 amino acids: CASSRVRQETQYF. The CDR3 bases are TGTGCCAGCAGTCGTGTACGCCAAGAGACCCAGTACTTC.

This clone came up once. The chain carries TRBV5-4 and TRBJ2-7, with D unclear. This CDR3 is 15 amino acids long. V lost 5 bases to trimming and J lost 5 bases, with 20 bases between them. Germline lookup yields CDR1 SGHNT and CDR2 YYREEE (reference sequence). For the CDR3, the DNA is TGTGCCAGCAGTCTCACGAATAGAAAGTACGACGAGCAGTACTTC. Translated: CASSLTNRKYDEQYF.

The rearrangement links TRBV5-6 to TRBJ1-1, with D maybe TRBD1 (6 bases). Germline V gene sequence: CDR1 SGHDT, CDR2 YYEEEE. V gave up 3 bases and J gave up 1 base, with 16 bases separating them. This CDR3 region has 16 residues. This CDR3 is CASSSNGQQKNTEAFF. The CDR3 nucleotides read TGTGCCAGCAGCTCTAATGGACAGCAGAAGAACACTGAAGCTTTCTTT. Together with reference TRBV5-6 and TRBJ1-1, the CDR3 gives the full variable domain: DAGVTQSPTHLIKTRGQQVTLRCSPKSGHDTVSWYQQALGQGPQFIFQYYEEEERQRGNFPDRFSGHQFPNYSSELNVNALLLGDSALYLCASSSNGQQKNTEAFFGQGTRLTVV.

This chain connects TRBV5-1 to TRBJ1-4; weak D call: TRBD1 (5 bases). Germline V gives CDR1 SGHRS, CDR2 YFSETQ. The germline V and J ends were trimmed by 5 bases and 4 bases, with 12 bases remaining between them. The CDR3 contains 14 residues. The CDR3 nucleotides are TGCGCCAGCAGTCGACAGTTCGATAATGAAAAACTGTTTTTT. It is translated as CASSRQFDNEKLFF.

The chain is built from TRBV4-1 and TRBJ1-5, with a possible D match to TRBD1 (6 bases). In germline, CDR1 is MGHRA, CDR2 YSYEKL. This CDR3 comprises 16 residues. V lost 2 bases, J lost 6 bases, and 17 bases lay in between. The CDR3 DNA is TGCGCCAGCAGCCAAATCACACAGGGCTCCGGTCAGCCCCAGCATTTT. Translated, it gives CASSQITQGSGQPQHF.

This chain links TRBV7-3 with TRBJ2-1; possible D gene TRBD2, 6 bases. The CDR3 runs to 16 residues. Trimming removed 2 bases at V and 2 bases at J, with 13 bases between. CDR1 is SGHTA and CDR2 is FQGTGA in the germline V gene. CDR3 sequence: CASSLVGDLTYNEQFF. DNA of the CDR3: TGTGCCAGCAGCTTAGTGGGGGACTTAACCTACAATGAGCAGTTCTTC.

A few counts support this clone. This chain connects TRBV28 to TRBJ2-7; D may be TRBD2 (6 bases). The CDR3 loop spans 17 amino acids. Germline lookup yields CDR1 MDHEN and CDR2 SYDVKM. V lost 1 base and J 0 bases, leaving 16 bases between the germline ends. CDR3 DNA sequence: TGTGCCAGCAGTTTATCCAGGCGGGGCAGTAGCTCCTACGAGCAGTACTTC. Residues: CASSLSRRGSSSYEQYF.

J is TRBJ2-5 and V is TRBV6-1; D may be TRBD2 (7 bases). CDR3 length equals 15 residues. V was cut by 6 bases and J by 4 bases, with 18 bases left in between. Germline CDR1 MNHNS, CDR2 SASEGT. CDR3 loop: CASSRTRGGGETQYF. The CDR3 nucleotides read TGTGCCAGCAGCCGTACGCGGGGAGGGGGAGAGACCCAGTACTTC.

This chain connects TRBV7-2 to TRBJ2-2, with a tentative D call TRBD2 (5 bases). Trimming removed 5 bases from V and 6 bases from J, with 16 bases in between. Germline V CDR1 and CDR2: SGHTA, FQGNSA. The CDR3 runs 15 residues. The DNA of the CDR3 is TGTGCCAGCAGCCCGTTCGGACTGCTACCCGGGGAGCTGTTTTTT. This gives the protein CASSPFGLLPGELFF.

The chain links TRBV2 to TRBJ2-7; a weak D match, TRBD2 (7 bases). The CDR3 has 15 residues. In germline, CDR1 is SNHLY, CDR2 FYNNEI. Trimming took 6 bases from V and 0 from J, leaving 15 bases between them. The CDR3 reads CASRLQGGSSYEQYF. In nucleotides, the CDR3 is TGTGCCAGCAGGCTACAGGGCGGGAGCTCCTACGAGCAGTACTTC.

The chain recombines TRBV27 with TRBJ2-1, with D possibly being TRBD2 (5 bases). This CDR3 is 15 amino acids long. V was pared by 3 bases and J by 2 bases, with 11 bases between. The germline CDR1 and CDR2 sequences are MNHEY and SMNVEV (reference sequence). The DNA for the CDR3 is TGTGCCAGCAGTTTCGGGCGGGCCGCCTACAATGAGCAGTTCTTC. This sequence encodes CASSFGRAAYNEQFF.

The chain has TRBV5-1 and TRBJ2-7, with D perhaps being TRBD1 or TRBD2 (5 bases each). V was shortened by 5 bases and J by 4 bases, with 22 bases between the two germline ends. The CDR3 consists of 16 residues. Germline V gives CDR1 SGHRS, CDR2 YFSETQ. The CDR3 DNA sequence: TGCGCCAGCAGTCGTGGGACGGCCGAATATCAATACGAGCAGTACTTC. This sequence encodes CASSRGTAEYQYEQYF.

The V and J genes are TRBV18 and TRBJ2-7; D might be TRBD1 (6 bases). The CDR3 length is 14 residues. Germline CDR1 and CDR2: KGHSH and LQKENI. The V and J ends lost 0 bases and 3 bases respectively, with 9 bases between them. In DNA, the CDR3 is TGTGCCAGCTCACCACCGAACAGGGTCTACGAGCAGTACTTC. The encoded protein is CASSPPNRVYEQYF.

About this clone: Other DNA variants within this sample encode the same CDR3. This chain uses TRBV7-3 with TRBJ2-6; D not certain. This CDR3 region has 15 residues. Germline-derived CDR1 and CDR2 are SGHTA and FQGTGA. The germline V and J ends were trimmed by 3 bases and 0 bases, with 6 bases remaining between them. This chain's CDR3 is CASSFGGSGANVLTF. DNA of the CDR3: TGTGCCAGCAGCTTCGGCGGCTCTGGGGCCAACGTCCTGACTTTC.

The chain links TRBV30 to TRBJ1-2; no clear D. Looked up from germline, CDR1 is GTSNPN and CDR2 is SVGIG (reference sequence). The CDR3 contains 12 residues. The V and J ends lost 4 bases and 4 bases respectively, with 10 bases between them. Here the CDR3 DNA reads TGTGCCTGGACCGCGGGGAGCTATGGCTACACCTTC. Translating it yields CAWTAGSYGYTF. The complete variable domain, with remaining parts taken from reference TRBV30 and TRBJ1-2, reads SQTIHQWPATLVQPVGSPLSLECTVEGTSNPNLYWYRQAAGRGLQLLFYSVGIGQISSEVPQNLSASRPQDRQFILSSKKLLLSDSGFYLCAWTAGSYGYTFGSGTRLTVV.